Below, 3 T cell receptor beta chains from the same sample are listed, as sequenced in a study of CD8+CD57+ T cells in acquired aplastic anemia (dated by TCRdb to the late 2010s). The run used an Illumina HiSeq 2000. Genomic DNA was used as template for profiling of TCR beta VDJ combinations and CDR3 sequences. TCRdb applied fastp at Q25 and MiXCR to the public reads, then kept only in-frame beta chains. Every entry covers one CDR3 protein and lists the most common genes and DNA from its rows. This sample is represented by 350,000 to 450,000 distinct CDR3 sequences; 55% to 70% of them were singletons. Under 4.5% of the sample belongs to the ten largest clones. Sequences were obtained from sorted CD4+, CD8+, or CD8+CD57+ T cells (not recorded which) from PBMCs. The receptors derive from a human donor in good health, serving as a control.

The chain carries TRBV7-8 and TRBJ1-1; D is possibly TRBD1 (6 bases). The germline CDR1 and CDR2 sequences are SGHVS and FQNEAQ. V gave up 6 bases and J gave up 6 bases, with 17 bases separating them. CDR3 length: 14 residues. This CDR3 reads CASSLQGRGSEAFF. DNA for the CDR3: TGTGCCAGCAGTTTACAGGGACGTGGGTCTGAAGCTTTCTTT.

This clonotype has a handful of counts. The V call is TRBV5-8, the J call TRBJ2-3; D is unresolved. This CDR3 has 14 amino acids. V was trimmed by 10 bases and J by 0 bases, leaving 15 bases between them. From germline, CDR1 is SGHTS and CDR2 YDEGEE. The CDR3: CAAGRATSTDTQYF. In DNA, the CDR3 is TGTGCCGCCGGACGGGCGACTAGCACAGATACGCAGTATTTT.

The chain carries TRBV12-3 or TRBV12-4 and TRBJ1-1; TRBD1 is a possible D gene (6 bases). V was clipped by 3 bases and J by 1 base, with 18 bases between them. The length of the CDR3 is 17 residues. CDR3 residues: CASSLRNRDTSNTEAFF. CDR3 nucleotides: TGTGCCAGCAGTTTGAGGAACCGGGACACATCGAACACTGAAGCTTTCTTT.